This T cell receptor beta chain was identified during a study of blood T cell repertoires in COVID-19. A COVID-19 case had been met by exposed participants during the 2 weeks before study entry. Here immunoSEQ multiplex PCR was the method, and the copy in TCRdb shows in-frame clones only, minus some. The sample includes 140,000 to 150,000 clones, roughly 87% seen only once; the top ten take about 4%. The V gene's germline CDR1 is SNHLY and CDR2 FYNNEI. Trimming removed 6 bases from V and 1 base from J; junction bases left unmatched: 4. The length of the CDR3 is 15 residues. The TCR sequence derives from a middle-aged woman who had been exposed to COVID-19. The J gene is TRBJ1-5, the V gene TRBV2; 9 positions agree with TRBD1. Sequenced input: PBMCs or T cells enriched from blood (not recorded which). CDR3 DNA: TGTGCCAGCAGACAGGGGGCGGGGAGCAATCAGCCCCAGCATTTT. This codes for CASRQGAGSNQPQHF.